Listed below are T cell receptor beta chains from one sample, sequenced in a study of technical replicates of blood from a handful of donors. The method was immunoSEQ multiplex PCR; TCRdb's version includes in-frame clones alone and lacks a portion of them. Altogether roughly 80,000 clones are present, just under 95% being singletons, with the ten largest covering less than 0.5%. Sequencing was performed on T cells isolated from PBMCs. Receptors were obtained from a human donor in good health. Both conserved end residues are part of each CDR3. D genes are given only for firm matches. Clone size appears in some rows only: once, few, many, or a class for an expanded clone.

12	TRBV6-5	TRBJ1-1	.	.	TGTGCCAGCAGTTCTAGTATTGCTGAAGCTTTCTTT	CASSSSIAEAFF
14	TRBV19	TRBJ2-7	.	.	TGTGCCAGTGGAGCTTGGGGGCCCACCTACGAGCAGTACTTC	CASGAWGPTYEQYF
14	TRBV19	TRBJ2-3	.	.	TGTGCCAGTAAGTTGGGGGCGAGCACAGATACGCAGTATTTT	CASKLGASTDTQYF
13	TRBV19	TRBJ2-7	.	TRBD1	TGTGCCAGTAGTCGACAGGGGATCCACGAGCAGTACTTC	CASSRQGIHEQYF
18	TRBV4-1	TRBJ2-7	.	TRBD2	TGCGCCAGCAGCTATAGGGAGCGGGACCTATACCGAAAACACGAGCAGTACTTC	CASSYRERDLYRKHEQYF
15	TRBV28	TRBJ2-3	once	TRBD2	TGTGCCAGCACCTGGACTAGCGGGAGATTGGATACGCAGTATTTT	CASTWTSGRLDTQYF
17	TRBV28	TRBJ1-1	once	.	TGTGCCAGCAGTTTCCTATCCAGGGGCCGTATGAACACTGAAGCTTTCTTT	CASSFLSRGRMNTEAFF
17	TRBV19	TRBJ2-2	.	TRBD2	TGTGCCAGTAGTACCCAAGGGCTAGCGGGAGGTCTTCAGGAGCTGTTTTTT	CASSTQGLAGGLQELFF
14	TRBV6-1	TRBJ2-7	.	.	TGTGCGAGCCGCCCGGGATGGGCCGACTACGAGCAGTACTTC	CASRPGWADYEQYF
22	TRBV4-1	TRBJ2-2	.	TRBD2	TGCGCCAGCAGCCAAGATTATGCCCGGGCTAGCGGGAGAATTCGGGACACCGGGGAGCTGTTTTTT	CASSQDYARASGRIRDTGELFF
18	TRBV11-3	TRBJ2-1	.	TRBD1	TGTGCCAGCAGCTTAGTCGCCATGAGGGACAGGGGTCTCTATGAGCAGTTCTTC	CASSLVAMRDRGLYEQFF
18	TRBV4-2	TRBJ2-7	.	TRBD2	TGTGCCAGCAGCCGCTCCACTCCGGGACTAGCGGGAGGCTACGAGCAGTACTTC	CASSRSTPGLAGGYEQYF
14	TRBV6-1	TRBJ2-1	.	.	TGTGCCAGCACAGGGGATTCGCTCTACAATGAGCAGTTCTTC	CASTGDSLYNEQFF
14	TRBV2	TRBJ1-5	few	.	TGTGCCAGCAGTGATGCGCGTTCCAATCAGCCCCAGCATTTT	CASSDARSNQPQHF
17	TRBV15	TRBJ2-1	once	TRBD2	TGTGCCACCAGCAGAGAGAGAGCGGGGGAGGCTAACAATGAGCAGTTCTTC	CATSRERAGEANNEQFF
14	TRBV19	TRBJ1-1	.	.	TGTGCCAGTAGCCCCGAGGTCGGTAACACTGAAGCTTTCTTT	CASSPEVGNTEAFF
13	TRBV19	TRBJ2-3	.	.	TGTGCCAGTAAAGGCAGGGGGGCAGATACGCAGTATTTT	CASKGRGADTQYF
15	TRBV6-4	TRBJ2-1	.	TRBD2	TGTGCCAGCAGTGAACTAGCGGGAGGGTACAATGAGCAGTTCTTC	CASSELAGGYNEQFF
16	TRBV7-2	TRBJ2-7	.	TRBD1	TGTGCCAGCAGCCCCTCCCCTGGCAGGGGGCTTTACGAGCAGTACTTC	CASSPSPGRGLYEQYF
15	TRBV18	TRBJ2-3	.	.	TGTGCCAGCTCACCCCGACGACTAGATATAGATACGCAGTATTTT	CASSPRRLDIDTQYF
10	TRBV20-1	TRBJ2-1	once	.	TGCAGCGCCCAGCGCAATGAGCAGTTCTTC	CSAQRNEQFF
16	TRBV4-1	TRBJ2-1	.	TRBD2	TGCGCCAGCAGCCAAGCAGCGGGGGTTACCTACAATGAGCAGTTCTTC	CASSQAAGVTYNEQFF
14	TRBV4-1	TRBJ2-7	.	TRBD2	TGCGCCAGCAGCCGAGGGACTAGCTTCGACGAGCAGTACTTC	CASSRGTSFDEQYF
15	TRBV7-9	TRBJ2-1	.	TRBD2	TGTGCCAGCAGCTCCACTAGCGGGAGTCTCTATGAGCAGTTCTTC	CASSSTSGSLYEQFF
17	TRBV27	TRBJ1-5	.	TRBD1	TGTGCCAGCAGCATGTACGGACAGGGCCGATTGACTCAGCCCCAGCATTTT	CASSMYGQGRLTQPQHF
13	TRBV9	TRBJ2-5	.	TRBD1	TGTGCCAGCAGCCCTGGACAGGGAGAGACCCAGTACTTC	CASSPGQGETQYF
14	TRBV10-3	TRBJ1-1	few	.	TGTGCCATCAGTGAGTCGAGCAAGAACACTGAAGCTTTCTTT	CAISESSKNTEAFF
12	TRBV30	TRBJ1-2	.	.	TGTGCCTGGAGTGGAGGAAGCTATGGCTACACCTTC	CAWSGGSYGYTF
14	TRBV27	TRBJ2-7	.	TRBD1	TGTGCCAGCAGTTCCAGGACAGGTTTGAGCGAGCAGTACTTC	CASSSRTGLSEQYF